This paragraph covers one T cell receptor (beta chain) sequence. This specimen belongs to a study of CD8 T cells in Susac syndrome. The authors reverse transcribed roughly 0.5 to 1 ug RNA with random hexamers. One entry per CDR3 protein, called by TCRdb with MiXCR from the immunoSEQ multiplex PCR reads. Counted here are 150,000 to 200,000 distinct CDR3 sequences, roughly 94% occurring once; the ten biggest clones make up about 0.089%. The CDR3 length is 16 residues. The germline gives CDR1 SGHTA, CDR2 FQGNSA. The germline V and J ends were trimmed by 5 bases and 0 bases, with 14 bases remaining between them.

This TCR came from a human donor with multiple sclerosis. The gene calls are TRBV7-2 and TRBJ2-1; D possibly corresponds to TRBD2 (6 bases). Input material: CD4+ T cells from PBMCs. CDR3 amino acids: CASSPIAASSYNEQFF. The DNA for the CDR3 is TGTGCCAGCAGCCCAATAGCGGCGAGCTCCTACAATGAGCAGTTCTTC. The whole variable domain, filled in from reference TRBV7-2 and TRBJ2-1, reads GAGVSQSPSNKVTEKGKDVELRCDPISGHTALYWYRQSLGQGLEFLIYFQGNSAPDKSGLPSDRFSAERTGGSVSTLTIQRTQQEDSAVYLCASSPIAASSYNEQFFGPGTRLTVL.